This TCR beta chain was found in a study of follicular helper T cells after annual influenza vaccination. Regarding time point: 2015-2016 season, pre-vaccination. Assay used: immunoSEQ multiplex PCR; TCRdb lists only in-frame clones, some missing. The sample contains some 10,000 clones, over 70% of which appear only once. Trimming left V 4 bases short and J 0 bases short, with 12 bases between. This CDR3 spans 15 amino acids. The V gene's germline CDR1 is SGHKS and CDR2 YYEKEE (reference sequence). The receptor comes from an adult who received the influenza vaccine. Material: CXCR5+ CD38- circulating T follicular helper cells from blood, obtained on the day of influenza vaccination. This sample's subset: circulating Tfh, non-naive CD4+CXCR5+PD-1+ (ICOS+CD38+ or ICOS-CD38-). The chain couples TRBV5-5 to TRBJ2-3; D assignment may be TRBD1 or TRBD2 (6 bases each). CDR3 amino acids: CASSTLGGSTDTQYF. CDR3 DNA: TGTGCCAGCAGCACGCTAGGGGGGAGCACAGATACGCAGTATTTT.